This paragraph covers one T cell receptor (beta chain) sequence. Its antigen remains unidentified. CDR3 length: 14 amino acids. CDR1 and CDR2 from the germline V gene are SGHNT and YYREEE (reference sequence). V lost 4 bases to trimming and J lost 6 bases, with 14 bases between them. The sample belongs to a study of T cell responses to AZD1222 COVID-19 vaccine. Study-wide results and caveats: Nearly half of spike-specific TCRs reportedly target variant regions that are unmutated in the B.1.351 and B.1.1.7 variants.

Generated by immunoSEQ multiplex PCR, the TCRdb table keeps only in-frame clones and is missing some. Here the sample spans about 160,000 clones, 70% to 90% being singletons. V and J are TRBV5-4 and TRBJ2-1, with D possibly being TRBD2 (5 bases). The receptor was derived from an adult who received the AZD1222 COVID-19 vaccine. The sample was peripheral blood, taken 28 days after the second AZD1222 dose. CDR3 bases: TGTGCCAGCAGCCCCGGGGTGTCTCCCAATGAGCAGTTCTTC. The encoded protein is CASSPGVSPNEQFF.